Described below is a single T cell receptor beta chain sequence and its context. Germline CDR1 reads MDHEN; CDR2 reads SYDVKM. The germline V and J ends were trimmed by 8 bases and 3 bases, with 16 bases remaining between them. The CDR3 runs 14 residues. The entry originates in a study of immune cell composition in non-small cell lung cancer. Profiled with immunoSEQ multiplex PCR; TCRdb holds only in-frame clones, not every one. The data show 2,000 to 3,000 clones, around 81% seen once. J is TRBJ1-1 and V is TRBV28; D perhaps matches TRBD1 (5 bases). This clonotype was obtained from a human donor with non-small cell lung cancer. The sample comprised lung tumor tissue. CDR3 sequence reads: CASPARAGDTEAFF. The CDR3 region has the DNA TGTGCCAGCCCGGCCAGGGCTGGGGACACTGAAGCTTTCTTT.